These 26 T cell receptor beta chains came from one sample sequenced in a study of shared clonotypes between healthy human individuals. Sequencing was performed with immunoSEQ multiplex PCR; in TCRdb, only in-frame clones are kept and a portion is missing. The repertoire holds 400,000 to 500,000 clones, with 60% to 85% as singletons. Sequencing was performed on PBMCs. The receptor set was obtained from a woman in her forties in good health. Some clones in this sample may be carry-over from other donors' samples.

CDR3 coding DNA: TGCAGCGTACGGGAGTGGGGACTATCGATTAACCTAGACCTGGGCGAGCAGTACTTC. It translates to CSVREWGLSINLDLGEQYF. The chain carries TRBV29-1 and TRBJ2-7, with 7 bases that match TRBD2. The CDR3 has 19 residues. V shed 6 bases, J shed 6 bases, and the junction held 29 bases outside the gene matches. CDR1 is SQVTM, CDR2 ANQGSEA, per germline.

The rearrangement uses TRBV27 and TRBJ2-2; no clear D gene. The ends were cut back, 1 base at V and 5 bases at J, with 5 bases in the middle. This CDR3 comprises 13 residues. From germline, CDR1 is MNHEY and CDR2 SMNVEV (reference sequence). The CDR3 here is CASSLFGTGELFF. The CDR3 coding sequence is TGTGCCAGCAGTTTATTCGGAACCGGGGAGCTGTTTTTT.

Here the CDR3 DNA reads TGTGCCAGCAAACTATCCGTGGGGGGGGATACGCAGTATTTT. Amino acid sequence: CASKLSVGGDTQYF. The chain uses TRBV27 and TRBJ2-3; TRBD2 aligns across 7 bases. The CDR3 runs 14 residues. CDR1 MNHEY and CDR2 SMNVEV come from the germline V gene (reference sequence). V was pared by 7 bases and J by 6 bases, with 10 bases of the junction left unmatched.

This clone was detected only a few times. The chain employs TRBV30 and TRBJ1-1; D unclear. The V end was cut by 0 bases, the J end by 4 bases, with 9 bases between. The CDR3 loop spans 13 amino acids. Germline-derived CDR1 and CDR2 are GTSNPN and SVGIG (reference sequence). CDR3 DNA sequence: TGTGCCTGGAGTGTTATCTCTGGCACTGAAGCTTTCTTT. As protein: CAWSVISGTEAFF.

The chain uses TRBV29-1 and TRBJ1-2; D is perhaps TRBD1 (5 bases). The V gene lost 6 bases and the J gene lost 4 bases, with 21 bases spanning the gap. The germline V gene has CDR1 SQVTM and CDR2 ANQGSEA. This CDR3 has 15 amino acids. The CDR3 sequence: CSVPRWTGPGYGYTF. The DNA of the CDR3 is TGCAGCGTACCCCGGTGGACGGGGCCGGGCTATGGCTACACCTTC.

A note on this clone: The sample contains more than one DNA sequence encoding this CDR3. The chain has TRBV27 and TRBJ1-1; D unresolved. CDR3 length equals 15 residues. V lost 6 bases to trimming and J lost 0 bases, with 14 bases between them. Germline CDR1 reads MNHEY; CDR2 reads SMNVEV (reference sequence). In nucleotides, the CDR3 is TGTGCCAGCAGCCAAGGGCGATGGATGAACACTGAAGCTTTCTTT. Its translation: CASSQGRWMNTEAFF.

The chain links TRBV7-9 to TRBJ1-1; 7 nucleotides agree with TRBD1. V shed 3 bases and J 4 bases; nucleotides not matched to a gene: 5. The CDR3 consists of 14 residues. The germline gives CDR1 SEHNR, CDR2 FQNEAQ (reference sequence). In DNA form, the CDR3 reads TGTGCCAGCAGCTTCCCAGGGGGGGGCACTGAAGCTTTCTTT. It yields the protein CASSFPGGGTEAFF.

The chain recombines TRBV25-1 with TRBJ1-2; tentative D call: TRBD1 (5 bases). The CDR3 runs to 14 residues. V was clipped by 1 base and J by 5 bases, with 11 bases between them. Germline lookup yields CDR1 MGHDK and CDR2 SYGVNS. The CDR3 protein is CASSESGTEYGYTF. The DNA for the CDR3 is TGTGCCAGCAGTGAATCGGGGACGGAATATGGCTACACCTTC.

The chain joins TRBV2 to TRBJ2-1, with 7 nucleotides matching TRBD2. This CDR3 is built from 15 residues. Germline CDR1 SNHLY, CDR2 FYNNEI. Losses at the gene ends were 5 bases for V and 1 base for J; bases not matched to a gene: 5. The CDR3 spells CASSSGISSYNEQFF. CDR3 nucleotides: TGTGCCAGCAGTAGCGGGATTTCTTCCTACAATGAGCAGTTCTTC. The complete variable domain, with remaining parts taken from reference TRBV2 and TRBJ2-1, reads EPEVTQTPSHQVTQMGQEVILRCVPISNHLYFYWYRQILGQKVEFLVSFYNNEISEKSEIFDDQFSVERPDGSNFTLKIRSTKLEDSAMYFCASSSGISSYNEQFFGPGTRLTVL.

The table lists this clone with a count of one. V is TRBV5-1 and J is TRBJ2-5; D is uncertain. Trimming took off 2 bases at V and 3 bases at J, with 11 bases between the two ends. Germline CDR1 SGHRS, CDR2 YFSETQ. CDR3 length equals 14 residues. The CDR3 protein is CASSLLGSEETQYF. For the CDR3, the DNA is TGCGCCAGCAGCTTATTAGGATCCGAAGAGACCCAGTACTTC.

This clone was counted a single time. The chain carries TRBV6-1 and TRBJ2-7; 12 bases match TRBD2. J lost 1 base, V lost 10 bases, and 5 bases had no gene match. The CDR3 runs to 14 residues. CDR1 and CDR2 from the germline V gene are MNHNS and SASEGT. The CDR3 nucleotides read TGTGCCACCAAGACTAGCGGGGGATCCTACGAGCAGTACTTC. Its translation: CATKTSGGSYEQYF.

Only one count was recorded for this clone. The chain carries TRBV27 and TRBJ1-5; a possible D gene is TRBD1 (5 bases). Germline V gene data show CDR1 as MNHEY and CDR2 as SMNVEV (reference sequence). Trimming removed 1 base from V and 1 base from J, with 8 bases in between. This CDR3 spans 15 amino acids. Written as DNA, the CDR3 is TGTGCCAGCAGTTTATTTCAGGGCAGCAATCAGCCCCAGCATTTT. Its translation is CASSLFQGSNQPQHF.

J is TRBJ2-7 and V is TRBV27, with a tentative D call TRBD1 (6 bases). Germline CDR1 reads MNHEY; CDR2 reads SMNVEV (reference sequence). The germline V and J ends were trimmed by 2 bases and 3 bases, with 17 bases remaining between them. The CDR3 is made up of 16 amino acids. The CDR3 spells CASSLRQVAALYEQYF. CDR3 sequence (DNA): TGTGCCAGCAGTTTAAGACAGGTAGCAGCCCTCTACGAGCAGTACTTC.

The genes are TRBV7-2 and TRBJ2-2; 13 bases match TRBD2. In germline, CDR1 is SGHTA, CDR2 FQGNSA. V dropped 6 bases and J dropped 5; count of bases not matched to a gene: 3. The CDR3 spans 15 residues. DNA for the CDR3: TGTGCCAGCAGACCGGGACTAGCGGGAACCGGGGAGCTGTTTTTT. Protein: CASRPGLAGTGELFF.

This chain uses TRBV6-1 with TRBJ1-4; D not resolved. This CDR3 spans 10 amino acids. Germline CDR1 and CDR2: MNHNS and SASEGT. CDR3 in amino acids: CASGPGKLFF. CDR3 DNA: TGTGCAAGCGGGCCGGGAAAACTGTTTTTT.

V and J are TRBV28 and TRBJ2-1; 9 bases agree with TRBD2. This CDR3 has 15 amino acids. J was trimmed by 4 bases and V by 6 bases; bases with no gene match: 7. The germline CDR1 and CDR2 sequences are MDHEN and SYDVKM. In DNA, the CDR3 is TGTGCCAGCAGCCCCCTAGCGGGAACGTACAATGAGCAGTTCTTC. Residues: CASSPLAGTYNEQFF.

The V gene is TRBV27, the J gene TRBJ2-2, with no clear D. Looked up from germline, CDR1 is MNHEY and CDR2 is SMNVEV (reference sequence). V lost 2 bases, J lost 4 bases, and 14 bases lay in between. CDR3 length equals 16 residues. CDR3 sequence (DNA): TGTGCCAGCAGTTTAGTCCCCCAGCCGGTCACCGGGGAGCTGTTTTTT. Protein product: CASSLVPQPVTGELFF.

This clone showed up just once. This sequence joins TRBV15 and TRBJ2-5; TRBD2 aligns across 7 bases. Germline CDR1 is LNHNV and CDR2 is YYDKDF (reference sequence). Unmatched junction bases numbered 21, after V lost 1 base and J lost 1 base. The length of the CDR3 is 21 residues. This CDR3 is CATSRVVEAGRLLGPQETQYF. CDR3 bases: TGTGCCACCAGCAGAGTCGTCGAAGCGGGACGCCTGCTAGGGCCCCAAGAGACCCAGTACTTC. Full variable domain (missing parts from reference TRBV15 and TRBJ2-5): DAMVIQNPRYQVTQFGKPVTLSCSQTLNHNVMYWYQQKSSQAPKLLFHYYDKDFNNEADTPDNFQSRRPNTSFCFLDIRSPGLGDTAMYLCATSRVVEAGRLLGPQETQYFGPGTRLLVL.

CDR3 protein: CASSVIGQGEAFF. The CDR3 DNA is TGTGCCAGCAGCGTAATTGGACAGGGTGAAGCTTTCTTT. The genes are TRBV9 and TRBJ1-1; the match to TRBD1 covers 8 bases. CDR1 and CDR2 (germline): SGDLS, YYNGEE. V dropped 1 base and J dropped 7; count of bases not matched to a gene: 3. This CDR3 has 13 amino acids.

Here the CDR3 reads CASSPSRGPYEQYF. In DNA, the CDR3 is TGTGCCAGCAGCCCATCGCGGGGGCCCTACGAGCAGTACTTC. The chain employs TRBV5-4 and TRBJ2-7; D is possibly TRBD2 (7 bases). V lost 4 bases and J 2 bases, leaving 13 bases between the germline ends. The CDR3 sequence is 14 residues long. In germline, CDR1 is SGHNT, CDR2 YYREEE (reference sequence).

The V call is TRBV30, the J call TRBJ2-7; 9 positions agree with TRBD2. The J segment lost 6 bases and the V segment lost 3 bases, leaving 6 bases of the junction unmatched. The CDR3 spans 13 residues. Germline V lookup: CDR1 GTSNPN, CDR2 SVGIG (reference sequence). Here the CDR3 DNA reads TGTGCCTGGAGCGCGCTAGCGGGATCCGAGCAGTACTTC. Translating gives CAWSALAGSEQYF.

The chain is built from TRBV29-1 and TRBJ2-3; 9 bases agree with TRBD2. Trimming at V came to 8 bases and at J to 1 base, leaving 7 bases not matched to a gene. The germline CDR1 and CDR2 sequences are SQVTM and ANQGSEA. CDR3 length equals 14 residues. CDR3 DNA: TGCAGCCCGAGAATAGCGGGAGGCACAGATACGCAGTATTTT. This gives the protein CSPRIAGGTDTQYF.

This chain joins TRBV5-6 and TRBJ2-7; 7 bases are a match to TRBD2. Germline assignment: CDR1 SGHDT and CDR2 YYEEEE. The CDR3 totals 13 residues. V lost 6 bases, J lost 7 bases, and 10 bases stayed unmatched. In DNA form, the CDR3 reads TGTGCCAGCACGCGCGGGGGTTTAGGGGAGCAGTACTTC. It translates to CASTRGGLGEQYF.

This chain uses TRBV29-1 with TRBJ1-4, with D perhaps matching TRBD1 (5 bases). The V gene's germline CDR1 is SQVTM and CDR2 ANQGSEA. This CDR3 comprises 13 residues. V was cut by 4 bases and J by 3 bases, with 9 bases left in between. DNA of the CDR3: TGCAGCGTTGTGGGGGAGGCTAATGAAAAACTGTTTTTT. It translates to CSVVGEANEKLFF.

V and J are TRBV30 and TRBJ2-5, with 9 bases identical to TRBD1. The DNA end lines up better with TRBJ2-7; the J call may be wrong. The V gene's germline CDR1 is GTSNPN and CDR2 SVGIG (reference sequence). This CDR3 contains 14 residues. Written as DNA, the CDR3 is TGTGCCTGGAGTCGTGGGACAGGGACCTACGAGCAGTACTTC. This gives the protein CAWSRGTGTYEQYF.

The chain is built from TRBV5-6 and TRBJ2-1; TRBD2 aligns across 11 bases. Germline CDR1 reads SGHDT; CDR2 reads YYEEEE. V dropped 7 bases and J dropped 4; count of bases not matched to a gene: 7. The CDR3 is 15 residues long. The CDR3 DNA reads as TGTGCCAGCGGGCTTGGACTAGCGGGTTACAATGAGCAGTTCTTC. Protein sequence: CASGLGLAGYNEQFF.